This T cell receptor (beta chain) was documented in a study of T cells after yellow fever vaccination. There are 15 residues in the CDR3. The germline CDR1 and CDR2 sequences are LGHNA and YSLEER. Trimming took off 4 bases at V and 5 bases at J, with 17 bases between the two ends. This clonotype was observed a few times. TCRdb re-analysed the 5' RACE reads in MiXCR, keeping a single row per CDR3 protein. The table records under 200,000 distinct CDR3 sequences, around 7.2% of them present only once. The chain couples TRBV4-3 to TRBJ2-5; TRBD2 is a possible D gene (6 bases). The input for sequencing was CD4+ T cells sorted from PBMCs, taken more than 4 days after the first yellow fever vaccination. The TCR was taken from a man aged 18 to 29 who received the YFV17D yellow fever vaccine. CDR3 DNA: TGCGCCAGCAGCCGCTCGGGACTCACGGGGGAGACCCAGTACTTC. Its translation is CASSRSGLTGETQYF.